This T cell receptor beta chain was captured in a study of shared clonotypes between healthy human individuals (dated by TCRdb to 2020 to 2022). About the study as a whole: The cohort comprised two women and a few men aged 18 to 49 years. For each donor, three plates each were used for CD4 naive and CD4 memory, two plates were used for CD8 naive, and one plate was used for CD8 memory. To estimate repertoire size and how much clonotype sharing occurs between individuals, the study deeply sequenced the blood TCR repertoires of five healthy adults. To increase sequencing depth and limit assay-specific biases, different laboratories used diverse techniques to prepare libraries and sequence TCR repertoires. Each donor's leukapheresis produced roughly between roughly 0.85 and 10 billion PBMCs.

Here is what the overall study found, with its caveats: Pairwise subsampling indicated that sequencing depth was expected to affect the degree of clonotype sharing among donors. Because the study included a small number of donors, the genetic and exposure-history diversity represented was limited. Only blood was sampled, and tissue TCR repertoires likely differ from those in blood. Around 5% of naive CD4, 3.5% of naive CD8, about 2.5% of memory CD4, and approximately 0.4% of memory CD8 clonotypes were shared across four donors. Even with the large sequencing depth, rarefaction of the sorted-subset datasets indicated that sequencing was incomplete. Naive subsets generally had larger estimated clonotype richness than memory subsets. Clonotypes shared by all four sorted-subset donors showed higher generation probabilities than non-shared clonotypes.

Using the deep immunoSEQ assay, multiplex PCR amplified TCR CDR3 regions from genomic DNA. Extracted genomic DNA from each cell subset was spread evenly across all wells of several immunoSEQ 96-well plates, with each plate serving as a replicate. For sorted subsets, each replicate PCR was loaded with about 0.2 ug genomic DNA, equivalent to about 30,000 T cell genomes. Purified libraries were quantified with a Qubit 3.0 fluorometer, sized on a Bioanalyzer 2100, and re-quantified with the KAPA Library Quantification kit. Each immunoSEQ 96-well plate was sequenced on its own single-read 150-cycle Illumina NextSeq 550 flow cell. On the authors' methods: Because the immunoSEQ output included only junctional sequences and no quality scores, the filtering could not be the same as the filtering used for full-length reads. Sequences were annotated with PyIR, a Python wrapper for IgBLAST v1.9, using IMGT germline references to assign V/J genes and CDR3. Reads were removed for weak V/J assignments (E-value above 1e-6), missing CDR3, stop codons, out-of-frame junctions, or ambiguous translated residues. A V3J clonotype was defined by an identical inferred V gene, J gene, and CDR3 amino acid sequence. Percentage overlap between repertoires was calculated by dividing the number of shared unique clonotypes by the size of the smaller repertoire. Repertoire richness was assessed with RTK rarefaction, the Chao1 estimator, and Recon v2.1 estimates of unobserved clonotypes. OLGA was used to compute generation probabilities for all TCRbeta clonotypes that the gDNA method yielded from several donors. TCRdb's version of the immuneACCESS table is confined to in-frame rearrangements and falls short of the full clone set. An unresolved V gene accounts for under half of the shortfall where checked; the remainder is of unknown origin. The V and J calls and clone size were taken over from that table, and D and trimming were inferred from the DNA. The sample table records approximately 97,000 clones; 65% to 70% of these occur just once. The ten top clones hold 40% to 45% of the sample.

The donors were healthy, HIV-negative adults with no recently reported acute infections or vaccinations. Every donor was a Caucasian adult residing in Nashville, Tennessee, USA. CD8 memory samples were composed of magnetically selected CD45RO+ cells combined with CCR7-negative CD45RA+ effector memory (TemRA) cells. After blood collection by leukapheresis, PBMCs were isolated using Ficoll-Histopaque density gradient centrifugation and then cryopreserved in the vapor phase of liquid nitrogen. Purity and quantity of every magnetically sorted T cell population were checked by analytical flow cytometry. Genomic DNA was isolated from each sorted fraction and quantified by UV absorbance on a Nanodrop 2000c. Of note for this clone: The clone's antigen remains unknown. Qualities for individual bases were not recorded, and no much larger clone is one base off.

The specimen sequenced was memory CD8+ T cells sorted from blood. The meaning of the sample's cell subset or site label: CD45RO+ cells pooled with CCR7-negative TemRA cells. This TCR came from a man aged 25-40 years in good health.

The DNA reads as follows: TGTGCCAGCAGTTTAGAGGCATCTCCCACAGATACGCAGTATTTT. This sequence encodes CASSLEASPTDTQYF. The chain employs TRBV28 and TRBJ2-3; no D segment can be confidently identified. From its cysteine to its phenylalanine, the CDR3 spans 15 amino acids. Only the CDR3 DNA stays, 45 bases, in frame from base 1. For CDR1 and CDR2, the germline V gene lists MDHEN and SYDVKM. Cut back by 2 bases and 2 bases, the V and J ends lie 11 bases apart.